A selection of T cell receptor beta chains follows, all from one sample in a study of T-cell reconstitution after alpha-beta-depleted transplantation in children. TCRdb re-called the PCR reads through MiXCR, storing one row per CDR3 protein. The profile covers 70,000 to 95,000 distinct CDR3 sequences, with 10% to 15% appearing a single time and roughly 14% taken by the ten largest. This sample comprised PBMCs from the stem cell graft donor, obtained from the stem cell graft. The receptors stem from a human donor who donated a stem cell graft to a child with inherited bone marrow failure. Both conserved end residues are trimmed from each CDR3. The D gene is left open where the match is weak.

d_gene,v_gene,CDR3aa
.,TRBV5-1,ASSLEGVANTEAF
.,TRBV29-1,SVETGQGGDTQY
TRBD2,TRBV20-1,SALSGSKF
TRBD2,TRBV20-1,SARDGTRGSDTQY
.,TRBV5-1,ASSLTGALTQPQH
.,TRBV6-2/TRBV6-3,ASSFSGANVLT
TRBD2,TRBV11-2,ASSWDGLAGGPLANNEQF
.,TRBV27,ASSLGWIPSGELF
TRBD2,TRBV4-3,ASSPWREDVNEQF
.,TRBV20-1,SAREWTGLYGYT
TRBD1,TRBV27,ASSLDGTGINYGYT
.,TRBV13,ASRVGRANYGYT
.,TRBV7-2,ASIIGGVYNEQF
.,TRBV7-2,ASSLGGWGGNTEAF
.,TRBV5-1,ASSLVGGEFYNEQF
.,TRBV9,ASSDISSGNTIY
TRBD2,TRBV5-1,ASSTMGTSGYNEQF
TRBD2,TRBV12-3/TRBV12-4,ASSIELAGGGEQY
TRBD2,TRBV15,ATSAGGGYEQY
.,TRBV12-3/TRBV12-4,ASSSGTIYEQY
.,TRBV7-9,ASSSLDREIEAF
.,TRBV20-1,SARDGRESGELF
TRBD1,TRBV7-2,ASSFTTGSYEQY
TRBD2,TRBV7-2,ASSLRLADTGELF
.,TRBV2,ASTPDSTGELF
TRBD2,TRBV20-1,SARDPRTSGYETQY
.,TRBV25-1,ASSDQRQNYGYT
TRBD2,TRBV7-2,ASSRGGVYQETQY
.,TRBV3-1,ASSPGLPGAYNEQF
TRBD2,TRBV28,ASRYGGGRDEQF
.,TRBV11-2,ASSSLDRTEDSPLH
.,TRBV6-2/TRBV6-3,ASRYIGSTDTQY
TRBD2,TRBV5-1,ASSPGLANTGELF
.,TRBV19,ASSLGPLAITEAF
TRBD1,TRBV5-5,ASSLLGQGRADTQY
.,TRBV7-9,ASSPLPYGYT
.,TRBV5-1,ASSLNRAGGETQY
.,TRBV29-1,SVGKSTEAF
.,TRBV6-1,ASIYRGGNYGYT
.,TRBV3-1,ASSQVRGGYEQF
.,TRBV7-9,ASTGSENTDTQY
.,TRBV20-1,SASVPGASSYNSPLH
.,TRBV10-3,AISEGRGYEQY
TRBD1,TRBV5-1,ASSVDRVYNEQF
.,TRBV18,ASSPPKRGERAYEQY
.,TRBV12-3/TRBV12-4,ASSLDSNQGTDTQY
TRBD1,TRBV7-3,ASSQQGRANYGYT
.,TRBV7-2,ASSVTGNSYNEQF
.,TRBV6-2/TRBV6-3,ASSYGSGETQY
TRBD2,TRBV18,ASSPGTSGFSYEQY
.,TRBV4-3,ASSQEGRGIDTQY
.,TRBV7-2,ASSLGGARADEQY
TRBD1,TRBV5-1,ASSSTGGGNSPLH
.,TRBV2,ASKAGSYIEPQH
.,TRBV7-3,ASSLSGKSETQY